Shown below are 27 T cell receptor beta chains from a single sample sequenced in a study of T cells in Graves' hyperthyroidism and ophthalmopathy. Researchers took RNA transcripts and amplified the TCR beta CDR3 regions from them. Researchers ran a first-round RT-PCR on the TCR CDR3 using the HTBI primer set. From the multiplex PCR reads, TCRdb called clonotypes with MiXCR, one entry per CDR3 protein. The sample yields 400,000 to 450,000 distinct CDR3 sequences, approximately 14% seen once. The sequenced sample consisted of blood. All receptors derive from a man aged 18-30 years with Graves' ophthalmopathy.

This clonotype occurred a few times. The rearrangement uses TRBV12-3 or TRBV12-4 and TRBJ2-3; D tentatively reads TRBD1 or TRBD2 (5 bases each). The CDR3 has 14 amino acids. Trimming removed 3 bases at V and 2 bases at J, with 9 bases between. DNA for the CDR3: TGTGCCAGCAGTTTGATGGGGGACACAGATACGCAGTATTTT. Translating gives CASSLMGDTDTQYF.

This clonotype occurred many times. The chain is built from TRBV2 and TRBJ1-1; perhaps TRBD1 as D (6 bases). From germline, CDR1 is SNHLY and CDR2 FYNNEI. This CDR3 has 13 amino acids. Between the trimmed V and J ends, which lost 6 bases and 8 bases, there was a span of 16 bases. The chain's CDR3 is CASRVTGSREAFF. The CDR3 nucleotides are TGTGCCAGCAGGGTTACAGGGAGTAGGGAAGCTTTCTTT.

This clonotype was seen at least ten times. The chain has TRBV7-9 and TRBJ2-3; 10 nucleotides line up with TRBD2. The V segment lost 2 bases and the J segment 3 bases; nucleotides outside the gene matches: 5. Germline CDR1 and CDR2: SEHNR and FQNEAQ (reference sequence). The CDR3 has 16 amino acids. The CDR3 DNA follows: TGTGCCAGCAGCTTAAATAGCGGGAGGAGGACAGATACGCAGTATTTT. Protein product: CASSLNSGRRTDTQYF.

This chain uses TRBV30 with TRBJ2-7; D unclear. Trimming took 0 bases from V and 4 from J, leaving 16 bases between them. Germline loops: CDR1 GTSNPN, CDR2 SVGIG (reference sequence). The CDR3 consists of 15 residues. As DNA, the CDR3 is TGTGCCTGGAGTGTAAAGCAGCGACCCCTTTACGAGCAGTACTTC. This encodes CAWSVKQRPLYEQYF.

In this sample, this clonotype turned up many times. V gene TRBV5-1 combines with J gene TRBJ2-1; 10 nucleotides align to TRBD2. This CDR3 is built from 14 residues. The germline V gene encodes CDR1 SGHRS and CDR2 YFSETQ. V was pared by 1 base and J by 7 bases, with 2 bases of the junction left unmatched. The CDR3 region is CASSLKLAGNEQFF. The DNA of the CDR3 is TGCGCCAGCAGCTTGAAACTAGCGGGAAATGAGCAGTTCTTC.

In regard to this clonotype: One end of the junction fails to match germline, which may point to a read error. The V and J genes are TRBV3-1 and TRBJ1-6; no clear D. Germline CDR1 and CDR2: LGHDT and YNNKEL (reference sequence). The CDR3 runs to 14 residues. The CDR3 nucleotides are TGTGCCAGCAGCCTTTCGGATTATAATTCACCCCCCCACTTT. Its translation is CASSLSDYNSPPHF.

The chain combines TRBV12-3 or TRBV12-4 with TRBJ2-3; 12 bases agree with TRBD2. The CDR3 has 16 amino acids. The V gene end was trimmed by 6 bases and the J gene end by 1 base; junction bases not matched to a gene: 5. CDR3 loop: CASSWTSGVGTDTQYF. DNA for the CDR3: TGTGCCAGCAGCTGGACTAGCGGGGTGGGCACAGATACGCAGTATTTT.

This clonotype came up many times. This chain links TRBV18 with TRBJ2-5; maybe TRBD2 (6 bases). The CDR3 covers 16 residues. The V gene lost 6 bases and the J gene lost 3 bases, with 20 bases spanning the gap. Germline values: CDR1 KGHSH, CDR2 LQKENI. The CDR3 protein is CASSPSWGEKEETQYF. The CDR3, as DNA: TGTGCCAGCTCCCCCTCTTGGGGGGAGAAGGAAGAGACCCAGTACTTC.

This clonotype was counted at least ten times. The V call is TRBV10-1, the J call TRBJ2-3, with a tentative D call TRBD2 (6 bases). Germline V gene lookup returns CDR1 WNHNN and CDR2 SYGVQD (reference sequence). V gave up 3 bases and J gave up 1 base, with 8 bases separating them. This CDR3 has 14 amino acids. CDR3: CASSDPGGTDTQYF. In DNA form, the CDR3 reads TGCGCCAGCAGTGATCCGGGGGGCACAGATACGCAGTATTTT.

The chain combines TRBV6-4 with TRBJ2-5; D is possibly TRBD2 (6 bases). In germline, CDR1 is MRHNA, CDR2 SNTAGT. V gave up 8 bases and J gave up 4 bases, with 20 bases separating them. The CDR3 consists of 15 residues. The CDR3 DNA is TGTGCCAGCTCCCCCCGGGGCGGAGGGGCAGAGACCCAGTACTTC. Encoded protein: CASSPRGGGAETQYF.

This clonotype was detected many times. Compared with germline, one end of the junction differs, possibly owing to a read error. This sequence joins TRBV7-9 and TRBJ2-7; TRBD1 agrees at 8 bases. From germline, CDR1 is SEHNR and CDR2 FQNEAQ (reference sequence). CDR3 length: 17 amino acids. The CDR3 region is CASSLATGTGTSHEQYF. CDR3 DNA sequence: TGTGCCAGCAGCTTAGCGACGGGGACAGGTACCTCCCACGAGCAGTACTTC.

This clonotype was picked up many times. The rearrangement uses TRBV20-1 and TRBJ2-3; TRBD1 agrees at 7 bases. The length of the CDR3 is 14 residues. The V gene's germline CDR1 is DFQATT and CDR2 SNEGSKA (reference sequence). Losses at the gene ends were 6 bases for V and 4 bases for J; bases not matched to a gene: 10. CDR3 DNA: TGCAGTGCACAAAATCCCCAGGGGGCAGATACGCAGTATTTT. Protein: CSAQNPQGADTQYF.

This clonotype was recorded many times. The chain combines TRBV12-3 or TRBV12-4 with TRBJ2-1; 13 nucleotides align to TRBD2. The CDR3 runs 15 residues. The trim removed 5 bases at V and 6 bases at J, leaving 4 bases unmatched. CDR3 loop: CASSPGLAGINEQFF. DNA of the CDR3: TGTGCCAGCAGTCCGGGACTAGCGGGGATCAATGAGCAGTTCTTC.

This clonotype was recorded at least ten times. The gene calls are TRBV20-1 and TRBJ2-1; the match to TRBD2 covers 11 bases. The V segment lost 3 bases and the J segment 7 bases; nucleotides outside the gene matches: 11. The length of the CDR3 is 16 residues. Looked up from germline, CDR1 is DFQATT and CDR2 is SNEGSKA (reference sequence). The CDR3 DNA reads TGCAGTGCTAGGGCCATACTAGCGGGGGTAAAAAATGAGCAGTTCTTC. Residues: CSARAILAGVKNEQFF.

This clonotype appeared many times. The gene calls are TRBV12-3 or TRBV12-4 and TRBJ2-5; the D gene is possibly TRBD2 (6 bases). V was trimmed by 2 bases and J by 5 bases, leaving 12 bases between them. The CDR3 runs to 14 residues. The CDR3 loop reads CASSLSPGTETQYF. In DNA form, the CDR3 reads TGTGCCAGCAGTTTATCGCCCGGGACTGAGACCCAGTACTTC.

This clonotype has just a few counts. CDR3 amino acids: CASRRQGGEAFF. The CDR3 DNA is TGTGCCAGCAGGCGACAGGGGGGTGAAGCTTTCTTT. The V call is TRBV6-1, the J call TRBJ1-1; 9 nucleotides align to TRBD1. The CDR3 spans 12 residues. The germline gives CDR1 MNHNS, CDR2 SASEGT. The ends lost 6 bases at V and 7 bases at J; junction bases unmatched: 3.

This rearrangement joins TRBV6-2 or TRBV6-3 to TRBJ1-2; 8 nucleotides align to TRBD1. J gave up 7 bases and V 3 bases, and 13 bases lay outside the gene matches. The CDR3 covers 16 residues. Germline lookup yields CDR1 MNHEY and CDR2 SVGEGT. CDR3 DNA: TGTGCCAGCAGTTATTCGGGTGGACAGGGCGGGAGTGGCTACACCTTC. Translation: CASSYSGGQGGSGYTF.

This clonotype was seen ten or more times. The V and J genes are TRBV20-1 and TRBJ1-4; D is ambiguous. The CDR3 contains 11 residues. Germline V gene lookup returns CDR1 DFQATT and CDR2 SNEGSKA (reference sequence). The ends were cut back, 4 bases at V and 8 bases at J, with 8 bases in the middle. This CDR3 is CSANGGEKLFF. DNA of the CDR3: TGCAGTGCTAACGGAGGGGAAAAACTGTTTTTT.

The rearrangement links TRBV9 to TRBJ2-3; 9 bases align to TRBD2. CDR3 length: 15 amino acids. The germline gives CDR1 SGDLS, CDR2 YYNGEE. V shed 3 bases, J shed 4 bases, and the junction held 6 bases outside the gene matches. CDR3 region: CASSATGTSPDTQYF. CDR3 coding DNA: TGTGCCAGCAGCGCGACCGGGACTAGCCCAGATACGCAGTATTTT.

The table lists this clonotype with many counts. This rearrangement joins TRBV3-1 to TRBJ2-3; 9 nucleotides match TRBD2. The trim removed 0 bases at V and 4 bases at J, leaving 8 bases unmatched. CDR3 length: 17 residues. Germline assignment: CDR1 LGHDT and CDR2 YNNKEL (reference sequence). CDR3 DNA sequence: TGTGCCAGCAGCCAAGAGGTGGGCGGGAGGGCGGCAGATACGCAGTATTTT. It specifies CASSQEVGGRAADTQYF.

The rearrangement joins TRBV12-3 or TRBV12-4 to TRBJ1-6; no reliable D call. The CDR3 length is 14 residues. V lost 3 bases and J 7 bases, leaving 10 bases between the germline ends. CDR3 protein: CASSLEQTNSPLHF. DNA for the CDR3: TGTGCCAGCAGTTTGGAACAGACGAATTCACCCCTCCACTTT.

This clonotype was counted a few times. V gene TRBV6-6 combines with J gene TRBJ2-1, with D uncertain. This CDR3 region has 13 residues. Trimming cost V 0 bases and J 9 bases, with 9 bases left between them. Per the germline V gene, CDR1 is MNHNY and CDR2 is SVGAGI (reference sequence). The CDR3 is CASSYSWSSEQFF. Here the CDR3 DNA reads TGTGCCAGCAGTTACTCTTGGAGCAGTGAGCAGTTCTTC.

This clonotype was seen ten or more times. The chain links TRBV3-1 to TRBJ1-5; possible D gene TRBD1, 5 bases. CDR1 and CDR2 from the germline V gene are LGHDT and YNNKEL (reference sequence). Between the trimmed V and J ends, which lost 5 bases and 4 bases, there was a span of 9 bases. The CDR3 totals 13 residues. The CDR3 nucleotides are TGTGCCAGCAGCAGCAGGGAAAATCAGCCCCAGCATTTT. Amino acid sequence: CASSSRENQPQHF.

This clonotype has ten or more counts. DNA of the CDR3: TGTGCCAGCAGTTATTTTGGCTCACGGCAGGAAAGAGAGACCCAGTACTTC. Protein product: CASSYFGSRQERETQYF. The chain combines TRBV6-5 with TRBJ2-5; the D is unclear. The CDR3 spans 17 residues. From germline, CDR1 is MNHEY and CDR2 SVGAGI. V lost 3 bases and J 4 bases, leaving 21 bases between the germline ends.

The CDR3 DNA reads as TGCAGCGTTTTAGGGGCGGCTAGCGGGTTATACACAGATACGCAGTATTTT. Translated: CSVLGAASGLYTDTQYF. The chain combines TRBV29-1 with TRBJ2-3; TRBD2 matches at 8 bases. Germline V gives CDR1 SQVTM, CDR2 ANQGSEA. After removal of 5 bases from V and 2 bases from J, the junction contained 15 bases not matched to a gene. The CDR3 sequence is 17 residues long.

This clonotype was seen ten or more times. V gene TRBV3-1 combines with J gene TRBJ2-7, with D perhaps being TRBD1 or TRBD2 (5 bases each). This CDR3 comprises 17 residues. Germline V gene lookup returns CDR1 LGHDT and CDR2 YNNKEL (reference sequence). Trimming removed 0 bases from V and 2 bases from J, with 17 bases in between. The CDR3 nucleotides are TGTGCCAGCAGCCAAGAAGGATCGGGGCCTTGGCCCTACGAGCAGTACTTC. It translates to CASSQEGSGPWPYEQYF.

This clonotype was detected ten times or more. The chain is built from TRBV11-2 and TRBJ2-5; weak D call: TRBD2 (6 bases). CDR1 is SGHAT and CDR2 is FQNNGV in the germline V gene. The CDR3 length is 16 residues. Trimming took 6 bases from V and 4 from J, leaving 21 bases between them. The CDR3 coding sequence is TGTGCCAGCAGGCCTCTGGTAGGAGGGGTGTCAGAGACCCAGTACTTC. This sequence encodes CASRPLVGGVSETQYF.